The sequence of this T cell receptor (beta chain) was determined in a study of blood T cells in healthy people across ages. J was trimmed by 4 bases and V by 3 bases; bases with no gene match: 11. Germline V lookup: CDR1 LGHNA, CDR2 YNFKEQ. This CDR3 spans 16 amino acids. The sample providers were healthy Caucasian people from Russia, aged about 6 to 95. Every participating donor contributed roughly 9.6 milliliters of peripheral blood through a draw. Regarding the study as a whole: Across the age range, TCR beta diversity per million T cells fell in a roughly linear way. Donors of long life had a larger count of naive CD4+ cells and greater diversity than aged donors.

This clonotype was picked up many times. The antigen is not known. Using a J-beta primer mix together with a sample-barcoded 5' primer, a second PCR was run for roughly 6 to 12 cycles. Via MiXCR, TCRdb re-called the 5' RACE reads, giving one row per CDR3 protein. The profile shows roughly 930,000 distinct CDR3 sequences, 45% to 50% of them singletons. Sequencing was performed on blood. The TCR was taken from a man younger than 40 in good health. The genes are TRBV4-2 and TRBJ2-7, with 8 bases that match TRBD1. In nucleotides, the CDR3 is TGTGCCAGCAGCCAGCTTCCCCAGGGGGCTGGTTACGAGCAGTACTTC. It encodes CASSQLPQGAGYEQYF.